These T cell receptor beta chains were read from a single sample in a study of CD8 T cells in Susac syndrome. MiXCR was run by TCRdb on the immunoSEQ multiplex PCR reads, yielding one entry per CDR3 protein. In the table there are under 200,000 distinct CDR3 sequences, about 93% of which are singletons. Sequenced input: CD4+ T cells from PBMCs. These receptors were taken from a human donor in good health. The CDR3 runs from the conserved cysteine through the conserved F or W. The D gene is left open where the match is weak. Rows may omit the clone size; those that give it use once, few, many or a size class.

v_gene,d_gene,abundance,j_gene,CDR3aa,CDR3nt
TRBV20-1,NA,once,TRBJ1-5,CSASRGLYSNQPQHF,TGCAGTGCTAGCCGAGGACTTTATAGCAATCAGCCCCAGCATTTT
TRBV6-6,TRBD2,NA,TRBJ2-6,CASRTGTTGANVLTF,TGTGCCAGCAGAACCGGGACTACTGGGGCCAACGTCCTGACTTTC
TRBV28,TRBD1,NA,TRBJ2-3,CASSLRKTGADTQYF,TGTGCCAGCAGTTTACGCAAGACAGGGGCAGATACGCAGTATTTT
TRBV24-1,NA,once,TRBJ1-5,CATSERTQEPQHF,TGTGCCACCAGTGAACGGACCCAGGAGCCCCAGCATTTT
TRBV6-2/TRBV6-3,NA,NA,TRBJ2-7,CASSFSGTRVYEQYF,TGTGCCAGCAGTTTCTCCGGGACAAGAGTCTACGAGCAGTACTTC
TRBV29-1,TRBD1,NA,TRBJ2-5,CSVVTGVETQYF,TGCAGCGTTGTCACAGGGGTGGAGACCCAGTACTTC
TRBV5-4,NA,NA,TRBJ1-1,CASSLTAGRMNTEAFF,TGTGCCAGCAGCTTGACGGCGGGACGGATGAACACTGAAGCTTTCTTT
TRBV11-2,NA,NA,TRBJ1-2,CASSLSPDRVGYTF,TGTGCCAGCAGCTTGTCACCCGACCGAGTGGGCTACACCTTC
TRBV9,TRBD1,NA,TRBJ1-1,CASTRGQWDTEAFF,TGTGCCAGCACAAGGGGGCAGTGGGACACTGAAGCTTTCTTT
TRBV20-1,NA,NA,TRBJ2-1,CSARDLWGPYNEQFF,TGCAGTGCTAGAGATTTGTGGGGGCCTTACAATGAGCAGTTCTTC
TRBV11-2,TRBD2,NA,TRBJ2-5,CASSPGTSGAETQYF,TGTGCCAGCAGCCCGGGGACTAGCGGGGCGGAGACCCAGTACTTC
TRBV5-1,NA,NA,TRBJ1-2,CASSLDRQVGYTF,TGCGCCAGCAGCTTGGATCGCCAGGTTGGCTACACCTTC
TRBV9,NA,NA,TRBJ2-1,CASSPHGHEQFF,TGTGCCAGCAGCCCCCACGGCCATGAGCAGTTCTTC
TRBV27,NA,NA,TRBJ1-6,CASTSDRLGNSPLHF,TGTGCCAGCACCTCCGACAGGCTGGGTAATTCACCCCTCCACTTT